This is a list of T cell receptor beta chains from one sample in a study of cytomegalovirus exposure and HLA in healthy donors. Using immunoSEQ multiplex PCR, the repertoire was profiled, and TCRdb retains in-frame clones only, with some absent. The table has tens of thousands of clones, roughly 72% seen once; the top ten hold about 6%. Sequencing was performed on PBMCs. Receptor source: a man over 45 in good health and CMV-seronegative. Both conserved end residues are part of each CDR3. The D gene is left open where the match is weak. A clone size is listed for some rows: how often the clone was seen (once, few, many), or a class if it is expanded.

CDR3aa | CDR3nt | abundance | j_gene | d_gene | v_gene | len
CASSEGTGGVEKLFF | TGTGCCAGCAGCGAGGGGACAGGGGGGGTTGAAAAACTGTTTTTT | . | TRBJ1-4 | TRBD1 | TRBV7-9 | 15
CASSLAGGSYEQYF | TGTGCCAGCAGCTTGGCCGGGGGATCCTACGAGCAGTACTTC | few | TRBJ2-7 | . | TRBV5-4 | 14
CASSFLLVASTDTQYF | TGTGCCAGCAGCTTCCTTTTGGTTGCGAGCACAGATACGCAGTATTTT | . | TRBJ2-3 | . | TRBV11-2 | 16
CAITRGIKETQYF | TGTGCCATCACCCGGGGGATCAAAGAGACCCAGTACTTC | . | TRBJ2-5 | . | TRBV10-3 | 13
CASSLGLAEGNEQFF | TGCGCCAGCAGCTTGGGACTAGCGGAGGGGAATGAGCAGTTCTTC | . | TRBJ2-1 | TRBD2 | TRBV5-1 | 15
CASSNTLPSGNTIYF | TGTGCCAGCAGTAACACCTTGCCCTCTGGAAACACCATATATTTT | . | TRBJ1-3 | . | TRBV2 | 15
CASSYSQGQGYEQYF | TGTGCCAGCAGCTACTCACAGGGACAGGGCTACGAGCAGTACTTC | few | TRBJ2-7 | TRBD1 | TRBV7-2 | 15
CASSFPSSYNSPLHF | TGTGCCAGCAGTTTTCCGAGCTCCTATAATTCACCCCTCCACTTT | few | TRBJ1-6 | . | TRBV28 | 15
CASRPEDRVFAEAFF | TGTGCCAGTCGACCGGAGGACAGGGTGTTTGCTGAAGCTTTCTTT | . | TRBJ1-1 | TRBD1 | TRBV11-2 | 15
CASSLGRDRGLSGNTIYF | TGTGCCAGCAGCTTAGGGAGGGACAGGGGGCTTTCCGGAAACACCATATATTTT | few | TRBJ1-3 | TRBD1 | TRBV7-6 | 18
CASSSREGANTEAFF | TGTGCCAGCAGCTCCCGTGAAGGGGCGAACACTGAAGCTTTCTTT | . | TRBJ1-1 | . | TRBV7-9 | 15
CASSLVVLAEAFF | TGTGCCAGCAGCTTAGTGGTGTTAGCTGAAGCTTTCTTT | . | TRBJ1-1 | . | TRBV7-9 | 13
CASATMGTGVRGYTF | TGTGCCAGCGCTACCATGGGGACAGGGGTGCGTGGCTACACCTTC | . | TRBJ1-2 | TRBD1 | TRBV6-1 | 15
CASSPTGRDEQFF | TGTGCCAGCAGCCCAACAGGACGCGACGAGCAGTTCTTC | . | TRBJ2-1 | . | TRBV27 | 13
CAWSRGSDSNQPQHF | TGTGCCTGGAGTAGGGGCAGCGATAGCAATCAGCCCCAGCATTTT | . | TRBJ1-5 | . | TRBV30 | 15
CASSENWGEKNEQFF | TGCGCCAGCAGTGAGAATTGGGGAGAGAAGAATGAGCAGTTCTTC | few | TRBJ2-1 | . | TRBV10-1 | 15
CASSKERGGRSTDTQYF | TGTGCCAGCAGCAAAGAGCGGGGGGGCCGCAGTACAGATACGCAGTATTTT | once | TRBJ2-3 | TRBD2 | TRBV5-4 | 17
CAWSVSADIPFRKEAFF | TGTGCCTGGAGTGTAAGTGCCGACATCCCCTTCCGGAAGGAAGCTTTCTTT | once | TRBJ1-1 | . | TRBV30 | 17
CASSAALGGTGEQFF | TGTGCCAGCAGCGCCGCTTTGGGAGGAACAGGTGAGCAGTTCTTC | . | TRBJ2-1 | . | TRBV7-3 | 15
CAISDEGGNNQPQHF | TGTGCCATCAGTGATGAGGGGGGGAACAATCAGCCCCAGCATTTT | . | TRBJ1-5 | . | TRBV10-3 | 15
CASSNRQSRNTEAFF | TGTGCCAGCAGTAATCGACAGAGCAGGAACACTGAAGCTTTCTTT | few | TRBJ1-1 | . | TRBV25-1 | 15
CASSAVGYEQYF | TGTGCCAGCAGTGCAGTTGGCTACGAGCAGTACTTC | . | TRBJ2-7 | . | TRBV2 | 12
CASSPTMGGEQYF | TGTGCCAGCAGTCCGACTATGGGGGGAGAGCAGTACTTC | . | TRBJ2-7 | . | TRBV2 | 13
CASGQGTYEQYF | TGCGCCAGTGGACAGGGGACCTACGAGCAGTACTTC | . | TRBJ2-7 | TRBD1 | TRBV5-1 | 12
CASSLDRAKQYF | TGTGCCAGCAGCTTAGACAGGGCGAAGCAGTACTTC | . | TRBJ2-7 | . | TRBV7-9 | 12
CASSLDRGLGEQYF | TGTGCCAGCAGCTTGGACAGGGGACTTGGCGAGCAGTACTTC | . | TRBJ2-7 | . | TRBV5-8 | 14
CASSILGGGETQYF | TGTGCCAGTAGTATCTTGGGGGGTGGTGAGACCCAGTACTTC | few | TRBJ2-5 | . | TRBV19 | 14
CASSGDRGHEQYF | TGTGCCAGCAGTGGGGACAGGGGCCACGAGCAGTACTTC | . | TRBJ2-7 | TRBD1 | TRBV7-9 | 13
CASSEQLWSEAFF | TGTGCCAGCAGCGAACAGCTGTGGTCTGAAGCTTTCTTT | once | TRBJ1-1 | . | TRBV7-2 | 13
CASSPLGDEQYF | TGTGCCAGCTCACCACTAGGGGACGAGCAGTACTTC | . | TRBJ2-7 | . | TRBV18 | 12
CASSLWSGYEQYF | TGTGCCAGCAGTTTATGGTCAGGATACGAGCAGTACTTC | few | TRBJ2-7 | . | TRBV27 | 13
CASWGDRLGNTIYF | TGTGCCAGCTGGGGGGACAGGCTTGGAAACACCATATATTTT | few | TRBJ1-3 | TRBD1 | TRBV28 | 14
CASSDSLNTEAFF | TGCGCCAGCAGTGATTCTCTGAACACTGAAGCTTTCTTT | . | TRBJ1-1 | . | TRBV10-1 | 13
CASSPRTGGESGYTF | TGTGCCAGCTCACCAAGAACAGGGGGAGAAAGTGGCTACACCTTC | . | TRBJ1-2 | TRBD1 | TRBV18 | 15
CASRPGGSYNEQFF | TGTGCCAGCAGACCGGGGGGGTCCTACAATGAGCAGTTCTTC | . | TRBJ2-1 | TRBD2 | TRBV7-2 | 14
CACLDSGLGSPLHF | TGTGCCTGTCTGGACAGTGGCCTGGGTTCACCCCTCCACTTT | . | TRBJ1-6 | . | TRBV30 | 14
CASSATGAVSLDTQYF | TGTGCCAGCAGCGCCACAGGGGCCGTTTCATTGGATACGCAGTATTTT | . | TRBJ2-3 | TRBD1 | TRBV11-3 | 16
CASSGITWTGELFF | TGTGCCAGTTCAGGGATAACTTGGACCGGGGAGCTGTTTTTT | . | TRBJ2-2 | . | TRBV27 | 14
CASSLIREEPQYNEQFF | TGTGCCAGCAGTTTAATTCGGGAGGAGCCCCAATACAATGAGCAGTTCTTC | . | TRBJ2-1 | TRBD2 | TRBV27 | 17
CASSQGLAGRYEQYF | TGTGCCAGCAGTCAAGGACTAGCGGGTCGCTACGAGCAGTACTTC | . | TRBJ2-7 | TRBD2 | TRBV28 | 15
CASGWTDSYEQYF | TGTGCCAGCGGATGGACGGACAGCTACGAGCAGTACTTC | . | TRBJ2-7 | . | TRBV2 | 13
CASSYRDTLGGYTF | TGTGCCAGCAGTTACCGGGACACATTGGGCGGCTACACCTTC | . | TRBJ1-2 | . | TRBV6-6 | 14
CASSPSGQIYGYTF | TGTGCCAGCTCACCATCGGGACAGATCTATGGCTACACCTTC | few | TRBJ1-2 | TRBD1 | TRBV18 | 14
CASSLKVPSGLYTQYF | TGTGCCAGCAGCTTGAAGGTCCCTAGCGGGTTATATACGCAGTATTTT | . | TRBJ2-3 | TRBD2 | TRBV5-6 | 16
CATTGGIPSYEQYF | TGTGCCACCACAGGGGGAATACCCTCCTACGAGCAGTACTTC | . | TRBJ2-7 | TRBD1 | TRBV19 | 14
CASGLGLAGVEQFF | TGTGCTAGTGGTTTGGGGCTAGCGGGAGTTGAGCAGTTCTTC | . | TRBJ2-1 | TRBD2 | TRBV12-5 | 14
CSVEDRGRQDEAFF | TGCAGCGTTGAAGATAGGGGGCGACAGGATGAAGCTTTCTTT | . | TRBJ1-1 | TRBD1 | TRBV29-1 | 14
CASSWDRGPNSPLHF | TGTGCCAGCAGCTGGGACAGGGGGCCTAATTCACCCCTCCACTTT | once | TRBJ1-6 | TRBD1 | TRBV11-1 | 15
CASSQMTTLSIYEQYF | TGCGCCAGCAGCCAAATGACTACCCTGAGCATTTACGAGCAGTACTTC | . | TRBJ2-7 | . | TRBV4-1 | 16
CASRTGDNTEAFF | TGCGCCAGCAGGACAGGGGATAACACTGAAGCTTTCTTT | . | TRBJ1-1 | TRBD1 | TRBV5-1 | 13
CASSEGSKGSGRGYTF | TGTGCCAGCAGTGAAGGAAGTAAGGGGTCAGGACGTGGCTACACCTTC | . | TRBJ1-2 | . | TRBV2 | 16